A single sample gave rise to the 11 T cell receptor beta chains below, sequenced in a study of neurological immune-mediated disorders. A single record per CDR3 protein comes from TCRdb applying MiXCR to the 5' RACE reads. The data show about 80,000 distinct CDR3 sequences, approximately 6% seen once. Specified time point: longitudinal time-point 2. The material sequenced was PBMCs. These receptors all stem from a woman aged 60-70 years with multiple sclerosis.

This clonotype was recorded at least ten times. V and J are TRBV4-1 and TRBJ1-2, with no clear D. CDR1 and CDR2 from the germline V gene are MGHRA and YSYEKL. Trimming cost V 1 base and J 8 bases, with 17 bases left between them. The CDR3 spans 15 residues. CDR3 sequence: CASSQAEQRGPGYTF. DNA for the CDR3: TGCGCCAGCAGCCAAGCCGAACAACGAGGGCCAGGCTACACCTTC.

This clonotype was counted many times. CDR3 nucleotide sequence: TGTGCCAGCAGCTTAGGGGGGGTCACTGAAGCTTTCTTT. The encoded protein is CASSLGGVTEAFF. The rearrangement links TRBV7-6 to TRBJ1-1; TRBD1 might be the D (5 bases). Germline CDR1 SGHVS, CDR2 FNYEAQ. The CDR3 consists of 13 residues. Trimming left V 1 base short and J 4 bases short, with 7 bases between.

This clonotype has a count of ten or more. The genes are TRBV5-1 and TRBJ2-1; 10 bases are shared with TRBD2. Germline V gene sequence: CDR1 SGHRS, CDR2 YFSETQ. The CDR3 is made up of 15 amino acids. The J segment lost 4 bases and the V segment lost 5 bases, leaving 6 bases of the junction unmatched. The CDR3 loop reads CASRPGLAEYNEQFF. The DNA for the CDR3 is TGCGCCAGCAGACCTGGACTAGCGGAATACAATGAGCAGTTCTTC. Filled out from reference TRBV5-1 and TRBJ2-1, the complete variable domain reads KAGVTQTPRYLIKTRGQQVTLSCSPISGHRSVSWYQQTPGQGLQFLFEYFSETQRNKGNFPGRFSGRQFSNSRSEMNVSTLELGDSALYLCASRPGLAEYNEQFFGPGTRLTVL.

This clonotype showed up many times. This chain uses TRBV9 with TRBJ1-3; no clear D. The CDR3 is 14 amino acids. Germline V gene data show CDR1 as SGDLS and CDR2 as YYNGEE. The V and J ends lost 0 bases and 2 bases respectively, with 6 bases between them. This CDR3 reads CASSVGTAGNTIYF. The DNA for the CDR3 is TGTGCCAGCAGCGTAGGGACTGCTGGAAACACCATATATTTT.

In the case of this clonotype: It may be a read error: a sequence one base away is much more abundant. The V gene is TRBV14, the J gene TRBJ1-2, with no clear D. The CDR3 is 14 amino acids. The V gene's germline CDR1 is SGHDN and CDR2 FVKESK. V lost 2 bases and J lost 4, with 11 bases in between. The CDR3 region has the DNA TGTGCCAGCAGCCAAAAACGAAAGTTCTATGGCTACACCTTC. Residues: CASSQKRKFYGYTF.

This clonotype has only a few counts. The chain links TRBV2 to TRBJ1-6; possible D gene TRBD1, 5 bases. The germline CDR1 and CDR2 sequences are SNHLY and FYNNEI. The CDR3 consists of 17 residues. Deletions cut 6 bases from V and 1 base from J, with 16 bases between. CDR3 region: CASSTGGGGSYNSPLHF. CDR3 nucleotide sequence: TGTGCCAGCAGCACCGGGGGTGGTGGTTCCTATAATTCACCCCTCCACTTT.

This clonotype was observed many times. This rearrangement joins TRBV15 to TRBJ2-3; D is perhaps TRBD1 (6 bases). The CDR3 contains 16 residues. Trimming removed 5 bases at V and 0 bases at J, with 15 bases between. Looked up from germline, CDR1 is LNHNV and CDR2 is YYDKDF (reference sequence). CDR3 residues: CATSPLGQRSTDTQYF. The CDR3 DNA reads as TGTGCCACCAGCCCTCTAGGACAGCGGAGCACAGATACGCAGTATTTT.

This clonotype was seen ten or more times. In DNA, the CDR3 is TGCAGTGCTAGAGTTTTGACTAGCGGATACAATGAGCAGTTCTTC. It yields the protein CSARVLTSGYNEQFF. The J gene is TRBJ2-1, the V gene TRBV20-1; 9 positions match TRBD2. Germline CDR1 DFQATT, CDR2 SNEGSKA (reference sequence). The V and J ends lost 1 base and 4 bases, in that order; junction bases with no gene match: 5. The CDR3 runs to 15 residues.

This clonotype was detected ten times or more. This chain uses TRBV6-5 with TRBJ2-5, with TRBD1 as a possible D gene (6 bases). The CDR3 spans 14 residues. Deletions cut 6 bases from V and 1 base from J, with 12 bases between. Per germline, CDR1 MNHEY and CDR2 SVGAGI. Written as DNA, the CDR3 is TGTGCCAGCAGGTTTGCAGGGGTCCAAGAGACCCAGTACTTC. This sequence encodes CASRFAGVQETQYF.

This clonotype was detected ten times or more. This chain links TRBV5-1 with TRBJ2-3; 7 positions agree with TRBD2. The CDR3 loop spans 15 amino acids. CDR1 and CDR2 from the germline V gene are SGHRS and YFSETQ. The V segment lost 4 bases and the J segment 2 bases; nucleotides outside the gene matches: 7. This chain's CDR3 is CASSLRGLPTDTQYF. The CDR3 DNA is TGCGCCAGCAGCCTCCGGGGACTACCCACAGATACGCAGTATTTT.

This clonotype was seen at least ten times. The chain carries TRBV5-1 and TRBJ2-2; 11 bases match TRBD1. This CDR3 has 16 amino acids. Germline trimming cut 0 bases from V and 6 bases from J; bases unmatched to any gene: 4. Germline V gene lookup returns CDR1 SGHRS and CDR2 YFSETQ. The CDR3 DNA follows: TGCGCCAGCAGCTTGGCCCCGGGACAGGGGGCCGGGGAGCTGTTTTTT. It yields the protein CASSLAPGQGAGELFF.